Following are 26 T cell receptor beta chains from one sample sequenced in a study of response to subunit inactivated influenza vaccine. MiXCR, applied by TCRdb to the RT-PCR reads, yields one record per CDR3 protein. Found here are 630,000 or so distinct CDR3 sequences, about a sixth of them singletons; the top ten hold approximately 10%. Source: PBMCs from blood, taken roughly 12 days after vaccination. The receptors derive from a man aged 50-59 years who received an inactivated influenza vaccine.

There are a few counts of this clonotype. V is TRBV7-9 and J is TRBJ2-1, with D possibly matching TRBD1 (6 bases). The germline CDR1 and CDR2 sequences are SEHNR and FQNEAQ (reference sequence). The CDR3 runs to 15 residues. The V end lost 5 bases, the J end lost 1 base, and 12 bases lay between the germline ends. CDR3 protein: CASSIRGLSYNEQFF. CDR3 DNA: TGTGCCAGCAGCATCAGGGGCCTTTCCTACAATGAGCAGTTCTTC. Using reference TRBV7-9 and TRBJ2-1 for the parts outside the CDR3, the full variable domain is DTGVSQNPRHKITKRGQNVTFRCDPISEHNRLYWYRQTLGQGPEFLTYFQNEAQLEKSRLLSDRFSAERPKGSFSTLEIQRTEQGDSAMYLCASSIRGLSYNEQFFGPGTRLTVL.

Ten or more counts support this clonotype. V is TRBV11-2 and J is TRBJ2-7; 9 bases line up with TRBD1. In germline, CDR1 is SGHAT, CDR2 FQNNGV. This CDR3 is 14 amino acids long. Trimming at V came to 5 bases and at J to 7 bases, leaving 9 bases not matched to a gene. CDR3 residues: CASSPGQGFGEQYF. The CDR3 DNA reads TGTGCCAGCAGCCCGGGACAGGGTTTCGGAGAGCAGTACTTC.

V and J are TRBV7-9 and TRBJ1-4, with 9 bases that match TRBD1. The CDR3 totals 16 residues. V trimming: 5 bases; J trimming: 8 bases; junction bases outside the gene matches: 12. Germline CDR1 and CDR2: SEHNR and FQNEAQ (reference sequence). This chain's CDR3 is CASSLLPGQGTEKLFF. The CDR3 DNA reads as TGTGCCAGCAGCCTACTACCGGGACAGGGAACCGAAAAACTGTTTTTT. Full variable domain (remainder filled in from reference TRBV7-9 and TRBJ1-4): DTGVSQNPRHKITKRGQNVTFRCDPISEHNRLYWYRQTLGQGPEFLTYFQNEAQLEKSRLLSDRFSAERPKGSFSTLEIQRTEQGDSAMYLCASSLLPGQGTEKLFFGSGTQLSVL.

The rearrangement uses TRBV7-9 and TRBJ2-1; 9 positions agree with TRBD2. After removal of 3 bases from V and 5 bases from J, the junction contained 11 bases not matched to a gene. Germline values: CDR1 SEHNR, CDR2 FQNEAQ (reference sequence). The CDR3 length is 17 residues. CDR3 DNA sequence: TGTGCCAGCAGCTTGGGCGGTGGGACTAGCTTGAACAATGAGCAGTTCTTC. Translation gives CASSLGGGTSLNNEQFF.

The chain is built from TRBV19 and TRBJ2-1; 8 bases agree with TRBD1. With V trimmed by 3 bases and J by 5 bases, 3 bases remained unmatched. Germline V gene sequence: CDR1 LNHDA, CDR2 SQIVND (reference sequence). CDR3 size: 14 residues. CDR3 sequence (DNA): TGTGCCAGTAGTATTAGACAGGGGAACAATGAGCAGTTCTTC. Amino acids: CASSIRQGNNEQFF.

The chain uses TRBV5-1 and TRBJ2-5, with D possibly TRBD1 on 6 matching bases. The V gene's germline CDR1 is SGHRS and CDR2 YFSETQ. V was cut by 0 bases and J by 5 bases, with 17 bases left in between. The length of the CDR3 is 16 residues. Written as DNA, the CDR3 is TGCGCCAGCAGCTTGGCCACCAGAAGGGGGTATGAGACCCAGTACTTC. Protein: CASSLATRRGYETQYF.

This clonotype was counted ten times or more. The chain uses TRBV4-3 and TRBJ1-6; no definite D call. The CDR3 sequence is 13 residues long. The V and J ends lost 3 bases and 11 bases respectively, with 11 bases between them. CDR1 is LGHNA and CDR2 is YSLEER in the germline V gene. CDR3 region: CASSQGPRAPLHF. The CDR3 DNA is TGCGCCAGCAGCCAGGGCCCAAGGGCACCCCTCCACTTT.

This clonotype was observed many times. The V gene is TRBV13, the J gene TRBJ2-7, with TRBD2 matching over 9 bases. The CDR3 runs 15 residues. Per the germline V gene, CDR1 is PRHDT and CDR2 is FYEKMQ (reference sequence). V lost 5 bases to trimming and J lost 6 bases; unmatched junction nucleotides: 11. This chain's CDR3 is CASSPRIAGVSEQYF. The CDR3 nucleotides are TGTGCCAGCAGCCCCCGGATAGCGGGAGTTTCCGAGCAGTACTTC.

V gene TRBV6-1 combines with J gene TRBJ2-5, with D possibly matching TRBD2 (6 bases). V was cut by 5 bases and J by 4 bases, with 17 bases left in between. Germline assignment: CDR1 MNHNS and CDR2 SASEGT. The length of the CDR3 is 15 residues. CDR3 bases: TGTGCCAGCAGTCCTACCTGGGGGGATAGAGAGACCCAGTACTTC. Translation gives CASSPTWGDRETQYF.

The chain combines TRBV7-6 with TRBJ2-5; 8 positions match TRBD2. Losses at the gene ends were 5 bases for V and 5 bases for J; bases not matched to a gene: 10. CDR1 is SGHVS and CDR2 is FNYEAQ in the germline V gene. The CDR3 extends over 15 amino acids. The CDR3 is CASSPPSGGVETQYF. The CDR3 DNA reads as TGTGCCAGCAGCCCCCCAAGCGGGGGTGTGGAGACCCAGTACTTC.

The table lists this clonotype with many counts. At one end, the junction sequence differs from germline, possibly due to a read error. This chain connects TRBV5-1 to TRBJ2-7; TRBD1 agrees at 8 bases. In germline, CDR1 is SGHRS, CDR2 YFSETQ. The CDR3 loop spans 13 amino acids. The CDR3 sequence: CASSLTGAYEQYF. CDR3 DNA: TGTGCCAGCAGCTTGACAGGGGCCTACGAGCAGTACTTC.

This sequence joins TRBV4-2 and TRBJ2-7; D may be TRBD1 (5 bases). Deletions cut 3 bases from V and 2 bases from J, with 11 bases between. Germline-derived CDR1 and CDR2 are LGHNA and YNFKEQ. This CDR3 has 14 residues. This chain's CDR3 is CASSHHTGPYEQYF. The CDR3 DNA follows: TGTGCCAGCAGCCACCATACAGGCCCCTACGAGCAGTACTTC.

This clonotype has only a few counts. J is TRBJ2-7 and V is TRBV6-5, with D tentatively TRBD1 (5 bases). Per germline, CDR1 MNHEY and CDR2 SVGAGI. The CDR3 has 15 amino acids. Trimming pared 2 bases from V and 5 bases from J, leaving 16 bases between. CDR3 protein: CASSYPGQGLDEQYF. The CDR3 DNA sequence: TGTGCCAGCAGTTACCCCGGGCAGGGTCTCGACGAGCAGTACTTC.

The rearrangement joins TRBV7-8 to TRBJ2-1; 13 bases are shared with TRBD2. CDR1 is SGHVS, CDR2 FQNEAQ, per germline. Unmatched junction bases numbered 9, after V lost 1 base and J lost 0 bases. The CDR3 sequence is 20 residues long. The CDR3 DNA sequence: TGTGCCAGCAGCTTAGGTACTAGCGGGAGGGCCGTCACCTCCTACAATGAGCAGTTCTTC. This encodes CASSLGTSGRAVTSYNEQFF.

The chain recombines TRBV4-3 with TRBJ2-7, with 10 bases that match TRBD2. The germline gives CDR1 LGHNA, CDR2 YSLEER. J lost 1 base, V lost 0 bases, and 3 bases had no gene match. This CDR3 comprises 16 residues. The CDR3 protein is CASSQEGTSASYEQYF. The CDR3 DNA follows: TGCGCCAGCAGCCAAGAAGGGACTAGCGCTTCCTACGAGCAGTACTTC.

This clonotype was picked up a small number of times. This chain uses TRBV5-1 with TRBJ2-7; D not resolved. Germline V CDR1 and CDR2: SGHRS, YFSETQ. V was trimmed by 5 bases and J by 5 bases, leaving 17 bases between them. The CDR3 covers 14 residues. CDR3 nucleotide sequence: TGCGCCAGCAGTCCCTCGTTTCCTCCGAACGAGCAGTACTTC. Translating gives CASSPSFPPNEQYF.

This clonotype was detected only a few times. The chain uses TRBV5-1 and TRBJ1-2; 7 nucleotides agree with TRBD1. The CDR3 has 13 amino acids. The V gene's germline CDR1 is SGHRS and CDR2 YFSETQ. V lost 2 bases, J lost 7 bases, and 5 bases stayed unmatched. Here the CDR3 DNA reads TGCGCCAGCAGCTTCGAGGGGGCGGGTGGCTACACCTTC. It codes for CASSFEGAGGYTF.

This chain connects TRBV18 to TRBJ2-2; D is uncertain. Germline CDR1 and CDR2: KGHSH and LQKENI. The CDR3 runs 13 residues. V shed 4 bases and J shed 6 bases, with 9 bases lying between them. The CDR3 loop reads CASSLDLAGELFF. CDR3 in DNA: TGTGCCAGCTCACTGGACCTCGCCGGGGAGCTGTTTTTT.

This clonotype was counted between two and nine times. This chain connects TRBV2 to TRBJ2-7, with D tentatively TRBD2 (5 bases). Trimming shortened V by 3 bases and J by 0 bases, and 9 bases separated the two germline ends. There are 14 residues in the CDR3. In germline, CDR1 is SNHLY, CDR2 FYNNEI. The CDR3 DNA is TGTGCCAGCAGTGACGGGATCATCTCCTACGAGCAGTACTTC. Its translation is CASSDGIISYEQYF. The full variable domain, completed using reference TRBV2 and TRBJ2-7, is EPEVTQTPSHQVTQMGQEVILRCVPISNHLYFYWYRQILGQKVEFLVSFYNNEISEKSEIFDDQFSVERPDGSNFTLKIRSTKLEDSAMYFCASSDGIISYEQYFGPGTRLTVT.

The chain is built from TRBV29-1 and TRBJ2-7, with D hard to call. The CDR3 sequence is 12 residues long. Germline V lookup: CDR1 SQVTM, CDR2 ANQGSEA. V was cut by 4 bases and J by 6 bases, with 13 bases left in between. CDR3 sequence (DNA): TGCAGCGTTGTTCTCCAGCTTGGCGAGCAGTACTTC. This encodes CSVVLQLGEQYF.

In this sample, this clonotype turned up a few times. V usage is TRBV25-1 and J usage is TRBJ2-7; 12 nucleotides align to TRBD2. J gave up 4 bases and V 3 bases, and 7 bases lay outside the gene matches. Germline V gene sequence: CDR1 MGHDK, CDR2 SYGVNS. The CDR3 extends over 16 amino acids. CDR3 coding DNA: TGTGCCAGCAGTGACCCCGGACTAGCGGGACTTTACGAGCAGTACTTC. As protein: CASSDPGLAGLYEQYF.

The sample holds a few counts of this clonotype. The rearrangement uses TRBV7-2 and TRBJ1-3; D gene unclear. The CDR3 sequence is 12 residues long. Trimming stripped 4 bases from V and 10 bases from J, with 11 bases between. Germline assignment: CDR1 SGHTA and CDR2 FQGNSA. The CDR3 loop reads CASSYGIETIYF. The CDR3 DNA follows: TGTGCCAGCAGCTACGGGATTGAGACCATATATTTT.

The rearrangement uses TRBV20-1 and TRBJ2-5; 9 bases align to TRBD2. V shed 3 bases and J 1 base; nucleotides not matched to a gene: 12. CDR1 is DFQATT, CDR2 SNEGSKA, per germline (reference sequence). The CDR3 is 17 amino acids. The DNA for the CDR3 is TGCAGTGCTAGGAAACAGACTAGCGGTCTCCTCCAAGAGACCCAGTACTTC. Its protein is CSARKQTSGLLQETQYF.

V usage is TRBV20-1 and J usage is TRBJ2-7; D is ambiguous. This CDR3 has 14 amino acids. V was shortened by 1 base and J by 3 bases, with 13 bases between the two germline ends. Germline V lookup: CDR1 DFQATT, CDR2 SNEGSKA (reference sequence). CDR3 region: CSARGLRGVYEQYF. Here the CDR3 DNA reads TGCAGTGCTAGAGGCCTGAGAGGAGTCTACGAGCAGTACTTC.

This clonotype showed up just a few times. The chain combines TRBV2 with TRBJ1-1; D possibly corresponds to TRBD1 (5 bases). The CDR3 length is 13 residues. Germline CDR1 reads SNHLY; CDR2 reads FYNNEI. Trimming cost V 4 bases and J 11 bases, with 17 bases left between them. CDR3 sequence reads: CASSAGFGQAAFF. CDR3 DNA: TGTGCCAGCAGTGCGGGATTCGGACAAGCTGCTTTCTTT.

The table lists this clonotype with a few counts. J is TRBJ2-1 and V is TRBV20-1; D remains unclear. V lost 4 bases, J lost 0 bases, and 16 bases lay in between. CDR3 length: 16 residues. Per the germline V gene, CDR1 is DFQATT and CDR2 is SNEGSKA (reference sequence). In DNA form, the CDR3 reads TGCAGTGCTAAGTCGATATCCGGTGTCTCCTACAATGAGCAGTTCTTC. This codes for CSAKSISGVSYNEQFF.